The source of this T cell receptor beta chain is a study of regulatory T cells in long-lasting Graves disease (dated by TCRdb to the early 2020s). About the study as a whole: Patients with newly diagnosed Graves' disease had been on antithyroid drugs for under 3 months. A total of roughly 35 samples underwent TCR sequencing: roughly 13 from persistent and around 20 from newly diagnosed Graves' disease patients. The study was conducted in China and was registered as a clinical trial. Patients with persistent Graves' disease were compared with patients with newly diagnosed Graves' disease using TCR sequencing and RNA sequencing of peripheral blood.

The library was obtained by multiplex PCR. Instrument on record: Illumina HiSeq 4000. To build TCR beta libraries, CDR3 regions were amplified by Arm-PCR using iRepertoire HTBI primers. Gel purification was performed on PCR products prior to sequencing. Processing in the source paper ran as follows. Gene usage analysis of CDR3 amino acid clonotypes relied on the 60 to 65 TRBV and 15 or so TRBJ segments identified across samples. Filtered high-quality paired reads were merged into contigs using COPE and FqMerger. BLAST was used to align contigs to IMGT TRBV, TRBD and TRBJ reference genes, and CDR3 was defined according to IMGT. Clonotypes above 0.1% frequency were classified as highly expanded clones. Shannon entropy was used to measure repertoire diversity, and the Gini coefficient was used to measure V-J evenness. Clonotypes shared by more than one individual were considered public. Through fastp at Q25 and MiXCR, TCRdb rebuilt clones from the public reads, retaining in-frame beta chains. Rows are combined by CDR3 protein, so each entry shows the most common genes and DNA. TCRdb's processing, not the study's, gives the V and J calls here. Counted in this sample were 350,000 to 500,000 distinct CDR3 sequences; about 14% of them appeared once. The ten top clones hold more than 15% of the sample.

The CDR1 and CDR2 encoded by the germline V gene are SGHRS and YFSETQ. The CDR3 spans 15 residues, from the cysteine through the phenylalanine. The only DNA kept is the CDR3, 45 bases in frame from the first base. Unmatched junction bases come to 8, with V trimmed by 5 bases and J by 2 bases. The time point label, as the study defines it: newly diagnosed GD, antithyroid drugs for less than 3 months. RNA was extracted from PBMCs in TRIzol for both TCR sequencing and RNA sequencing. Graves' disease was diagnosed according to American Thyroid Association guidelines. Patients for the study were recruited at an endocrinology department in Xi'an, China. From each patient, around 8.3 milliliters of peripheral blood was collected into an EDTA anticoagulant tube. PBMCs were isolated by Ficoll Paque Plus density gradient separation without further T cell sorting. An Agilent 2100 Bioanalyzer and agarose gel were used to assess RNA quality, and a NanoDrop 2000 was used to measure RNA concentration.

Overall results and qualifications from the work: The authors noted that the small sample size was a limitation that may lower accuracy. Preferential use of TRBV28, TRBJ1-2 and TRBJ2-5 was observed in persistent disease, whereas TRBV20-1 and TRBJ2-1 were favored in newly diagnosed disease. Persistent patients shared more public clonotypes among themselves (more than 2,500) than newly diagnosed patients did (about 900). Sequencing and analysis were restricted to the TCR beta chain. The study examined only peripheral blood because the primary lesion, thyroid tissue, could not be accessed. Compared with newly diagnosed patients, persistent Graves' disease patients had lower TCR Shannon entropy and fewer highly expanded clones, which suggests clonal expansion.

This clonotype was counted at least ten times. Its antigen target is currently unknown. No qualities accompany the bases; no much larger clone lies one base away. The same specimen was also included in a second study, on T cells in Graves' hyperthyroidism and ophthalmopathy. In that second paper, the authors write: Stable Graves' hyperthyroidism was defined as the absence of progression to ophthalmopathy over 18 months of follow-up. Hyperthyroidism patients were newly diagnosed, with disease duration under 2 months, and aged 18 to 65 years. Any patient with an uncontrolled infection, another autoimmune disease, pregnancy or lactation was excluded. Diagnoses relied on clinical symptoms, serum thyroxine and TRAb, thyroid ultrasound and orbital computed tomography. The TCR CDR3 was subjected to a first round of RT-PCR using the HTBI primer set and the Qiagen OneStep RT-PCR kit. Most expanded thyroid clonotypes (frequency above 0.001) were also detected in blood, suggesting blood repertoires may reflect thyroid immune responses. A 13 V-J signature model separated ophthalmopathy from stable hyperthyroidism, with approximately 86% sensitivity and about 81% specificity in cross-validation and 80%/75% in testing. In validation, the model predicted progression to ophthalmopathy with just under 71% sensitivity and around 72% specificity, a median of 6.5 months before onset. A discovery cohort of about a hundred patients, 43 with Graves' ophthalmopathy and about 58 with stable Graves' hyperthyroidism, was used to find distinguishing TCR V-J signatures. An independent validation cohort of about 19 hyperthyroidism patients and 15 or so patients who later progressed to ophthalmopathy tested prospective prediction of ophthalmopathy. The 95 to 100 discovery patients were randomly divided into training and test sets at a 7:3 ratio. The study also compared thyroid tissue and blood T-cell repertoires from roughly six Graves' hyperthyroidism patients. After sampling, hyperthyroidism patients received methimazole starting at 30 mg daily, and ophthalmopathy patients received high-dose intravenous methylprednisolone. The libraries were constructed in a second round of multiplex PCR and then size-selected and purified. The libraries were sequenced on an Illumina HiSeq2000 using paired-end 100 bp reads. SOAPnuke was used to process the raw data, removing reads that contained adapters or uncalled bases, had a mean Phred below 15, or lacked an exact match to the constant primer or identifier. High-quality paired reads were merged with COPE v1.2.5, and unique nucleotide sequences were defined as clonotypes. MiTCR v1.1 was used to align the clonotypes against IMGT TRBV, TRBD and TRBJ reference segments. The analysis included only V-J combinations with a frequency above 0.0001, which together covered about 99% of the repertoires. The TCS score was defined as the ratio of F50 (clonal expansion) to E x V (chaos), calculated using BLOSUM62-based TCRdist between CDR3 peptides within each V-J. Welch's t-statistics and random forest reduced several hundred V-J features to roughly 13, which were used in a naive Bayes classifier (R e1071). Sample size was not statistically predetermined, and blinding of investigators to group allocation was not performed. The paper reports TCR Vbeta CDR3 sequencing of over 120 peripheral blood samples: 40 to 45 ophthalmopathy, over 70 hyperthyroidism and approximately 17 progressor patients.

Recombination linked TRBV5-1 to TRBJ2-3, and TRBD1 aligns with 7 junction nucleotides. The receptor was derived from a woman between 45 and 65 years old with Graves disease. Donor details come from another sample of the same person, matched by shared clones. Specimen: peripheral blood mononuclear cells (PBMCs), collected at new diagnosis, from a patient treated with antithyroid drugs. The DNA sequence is TGCGCCAGCAGACAAACAGGGGAAGTCACAGATACGCAGTATTTT. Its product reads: CASRQTGEVTDTQYF. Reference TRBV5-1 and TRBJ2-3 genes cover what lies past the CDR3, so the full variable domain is KAGVTQTPRYLIKTRGQQVTLSCSPISGHRSVSWYQQTPGQGLQFLFEYFSETQRNKGNFPGRFSGRQFSNSRSEMNVSTLELGDSALYLCASRQTGEVTDTQYFGPGTRLTVL.